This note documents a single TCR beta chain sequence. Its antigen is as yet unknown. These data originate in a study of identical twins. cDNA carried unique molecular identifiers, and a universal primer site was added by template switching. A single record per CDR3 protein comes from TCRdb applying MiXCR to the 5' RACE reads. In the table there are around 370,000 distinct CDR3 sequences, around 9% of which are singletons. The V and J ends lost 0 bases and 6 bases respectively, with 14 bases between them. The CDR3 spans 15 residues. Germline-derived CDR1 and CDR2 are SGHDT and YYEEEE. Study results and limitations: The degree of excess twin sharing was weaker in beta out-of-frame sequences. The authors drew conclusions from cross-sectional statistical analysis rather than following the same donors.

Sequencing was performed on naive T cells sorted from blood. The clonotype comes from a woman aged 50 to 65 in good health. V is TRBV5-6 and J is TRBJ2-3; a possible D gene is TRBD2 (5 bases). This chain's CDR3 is CASSLGPWETDTQYF. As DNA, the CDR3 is TGTGCCAGCAGCTTGGGCCCCTGGGAGACGGATACGCAGTATTTT. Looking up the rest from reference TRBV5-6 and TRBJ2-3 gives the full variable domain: DAGVTQSPTHLIKTRGQQVTLRCSPKSGHDTVSWYQQALGQGPQFIFQYYEEEERQRGNFPDRFSGHQFPNYSSELNVNALLLGDSALYLCASSLGPWETDTQYFGPGTRLTVL.